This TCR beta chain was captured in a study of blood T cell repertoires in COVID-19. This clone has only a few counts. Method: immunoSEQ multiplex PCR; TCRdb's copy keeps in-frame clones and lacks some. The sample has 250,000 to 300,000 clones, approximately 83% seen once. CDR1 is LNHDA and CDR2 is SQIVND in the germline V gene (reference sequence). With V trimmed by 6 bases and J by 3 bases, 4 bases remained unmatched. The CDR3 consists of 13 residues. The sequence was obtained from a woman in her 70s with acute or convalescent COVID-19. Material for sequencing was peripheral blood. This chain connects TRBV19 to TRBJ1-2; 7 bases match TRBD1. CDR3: CASRTGPDYGYTF. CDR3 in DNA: TGTGCCAGTAGGACAGGGCCGGACTATGGCTACACCTTC.